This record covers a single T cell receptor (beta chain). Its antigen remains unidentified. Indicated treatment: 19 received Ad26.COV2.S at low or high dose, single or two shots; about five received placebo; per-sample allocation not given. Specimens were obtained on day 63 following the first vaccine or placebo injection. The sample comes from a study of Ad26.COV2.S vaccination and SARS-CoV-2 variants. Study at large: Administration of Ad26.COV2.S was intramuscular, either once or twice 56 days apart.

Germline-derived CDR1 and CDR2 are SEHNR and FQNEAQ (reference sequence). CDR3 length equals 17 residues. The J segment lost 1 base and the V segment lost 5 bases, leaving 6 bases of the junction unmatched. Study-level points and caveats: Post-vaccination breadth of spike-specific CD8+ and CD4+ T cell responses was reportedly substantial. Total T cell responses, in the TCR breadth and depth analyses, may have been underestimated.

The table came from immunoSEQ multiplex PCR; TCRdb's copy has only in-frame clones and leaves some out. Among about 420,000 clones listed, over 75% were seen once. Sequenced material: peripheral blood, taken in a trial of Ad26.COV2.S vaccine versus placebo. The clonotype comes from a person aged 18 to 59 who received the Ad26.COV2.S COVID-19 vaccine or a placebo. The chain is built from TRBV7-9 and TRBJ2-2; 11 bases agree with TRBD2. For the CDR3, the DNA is TGTGCCAGCAGCCGCCGGACTAGCGGGCGGAACACCGGGGAGCTGTTTTTT. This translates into CASSRRTSGRNTGELFF.